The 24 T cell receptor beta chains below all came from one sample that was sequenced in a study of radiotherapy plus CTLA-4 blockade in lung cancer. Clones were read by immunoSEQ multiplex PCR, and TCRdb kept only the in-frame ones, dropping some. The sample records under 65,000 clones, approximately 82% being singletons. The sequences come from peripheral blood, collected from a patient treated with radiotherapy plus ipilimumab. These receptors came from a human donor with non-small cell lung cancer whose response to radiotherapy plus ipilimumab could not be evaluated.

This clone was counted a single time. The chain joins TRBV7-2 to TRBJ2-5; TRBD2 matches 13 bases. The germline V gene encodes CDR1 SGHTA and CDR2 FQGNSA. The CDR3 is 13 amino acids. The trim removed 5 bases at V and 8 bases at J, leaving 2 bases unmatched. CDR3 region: CASSRLAGGTQYF. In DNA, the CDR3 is TGTGCCAGCAGCCGACTAGCGGGGGGCACCCAGTACTTC.

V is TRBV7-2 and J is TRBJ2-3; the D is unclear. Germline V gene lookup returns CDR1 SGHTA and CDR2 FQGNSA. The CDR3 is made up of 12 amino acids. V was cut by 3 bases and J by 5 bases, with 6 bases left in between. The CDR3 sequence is CASSFYLDTQYF. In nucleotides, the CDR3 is TGTGCCAGCAGCTTCTACTTAGATACGCAGTATTTT.

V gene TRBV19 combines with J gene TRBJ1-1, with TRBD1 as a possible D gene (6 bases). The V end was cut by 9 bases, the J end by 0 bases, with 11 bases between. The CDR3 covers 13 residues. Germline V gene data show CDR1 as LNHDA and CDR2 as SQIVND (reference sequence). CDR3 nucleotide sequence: TGTGCCAGCAGGGGAGGGATGAACACTGAAGCTTTCTTT. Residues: CASRGGMNTEAFF.

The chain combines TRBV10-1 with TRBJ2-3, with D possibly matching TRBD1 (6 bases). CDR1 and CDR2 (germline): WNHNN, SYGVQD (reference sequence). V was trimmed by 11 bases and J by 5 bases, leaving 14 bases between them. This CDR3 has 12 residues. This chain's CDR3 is CASQGWGDTQYF. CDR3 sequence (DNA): TGCGCCTCGCAGGGGTGGGGAGATACGCAGTATTTT.

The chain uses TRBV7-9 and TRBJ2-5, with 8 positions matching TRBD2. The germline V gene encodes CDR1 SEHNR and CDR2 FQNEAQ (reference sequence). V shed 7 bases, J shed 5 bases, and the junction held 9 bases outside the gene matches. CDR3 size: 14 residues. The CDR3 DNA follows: TGTGCCAGCACCCGGGGGGGCGCCGGGGAGACCCAGTACTTC. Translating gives CASTRGGAGETQYF.

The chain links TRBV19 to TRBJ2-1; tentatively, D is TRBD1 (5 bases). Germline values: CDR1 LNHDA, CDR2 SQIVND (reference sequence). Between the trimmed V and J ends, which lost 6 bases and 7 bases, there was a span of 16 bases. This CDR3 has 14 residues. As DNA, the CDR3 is TGTGCCAGTAGAAGGGGCAGGGTGAGGAATGAGCAGTTCTTC. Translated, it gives CASRRGRVRNEQFF.

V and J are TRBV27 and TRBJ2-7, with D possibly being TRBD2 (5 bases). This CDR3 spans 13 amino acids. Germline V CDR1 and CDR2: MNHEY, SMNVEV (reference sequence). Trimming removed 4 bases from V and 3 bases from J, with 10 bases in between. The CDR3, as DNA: TGTGCCAGCAGTTGGACTGCCCGCTACGAGCAGTACTTC. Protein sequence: CASSWTARYEQYF.

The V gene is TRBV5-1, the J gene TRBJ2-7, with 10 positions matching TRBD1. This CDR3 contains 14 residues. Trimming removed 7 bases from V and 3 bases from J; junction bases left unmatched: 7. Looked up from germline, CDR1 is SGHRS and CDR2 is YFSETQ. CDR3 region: CASQTTGGSYEQYF. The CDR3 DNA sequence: TGCGCCAGCCAAACGACAGGGGGCAGCTACGAGCAGTACTTC.

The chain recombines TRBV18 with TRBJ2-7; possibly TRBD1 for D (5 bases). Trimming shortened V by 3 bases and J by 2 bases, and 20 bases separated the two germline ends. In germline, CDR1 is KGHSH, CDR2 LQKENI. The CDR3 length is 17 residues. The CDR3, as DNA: TGTGCCAGCTCACCTAACTTCGGAACAGGTCTTCCCTACGAGCAGTACTTC. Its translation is CASSPNFGTGLPYEQYF.

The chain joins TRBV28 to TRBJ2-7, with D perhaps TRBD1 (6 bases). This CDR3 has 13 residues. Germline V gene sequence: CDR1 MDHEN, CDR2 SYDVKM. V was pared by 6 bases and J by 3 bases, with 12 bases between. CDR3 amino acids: CASSSGQNYEQYF. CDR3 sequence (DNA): TGTGCCAGCAGCTCCGGACAGAACTACGAGCAGTACTTC.

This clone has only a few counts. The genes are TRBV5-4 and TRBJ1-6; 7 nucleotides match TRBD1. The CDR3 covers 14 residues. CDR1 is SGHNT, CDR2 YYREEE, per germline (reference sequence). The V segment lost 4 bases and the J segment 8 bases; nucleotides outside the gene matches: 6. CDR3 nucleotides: TGTGCCAGCAGCGCACGGGACAGCGATTCACCCCTCCACTTT. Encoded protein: CASSARDSDSPLHF. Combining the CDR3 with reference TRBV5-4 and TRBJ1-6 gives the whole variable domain ETGVTQSPTHLIKTRGQQVTLRCSSQSGHNTVSWYQQALGQGPQFIFQYYREEENGRGNFPPRFSGLQFPNYSSELNVNALELDDSALYLCASSARDSDSPLHFGNGTRLTVT.

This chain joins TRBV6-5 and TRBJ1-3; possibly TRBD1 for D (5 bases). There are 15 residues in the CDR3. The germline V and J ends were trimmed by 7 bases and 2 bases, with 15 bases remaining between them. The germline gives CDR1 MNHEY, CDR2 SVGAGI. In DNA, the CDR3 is TGTGCCAGCAAGCCAGGGCTCTTCCCTGGAAACACCATATATTTT. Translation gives CASKPGLFPGNTIYF.

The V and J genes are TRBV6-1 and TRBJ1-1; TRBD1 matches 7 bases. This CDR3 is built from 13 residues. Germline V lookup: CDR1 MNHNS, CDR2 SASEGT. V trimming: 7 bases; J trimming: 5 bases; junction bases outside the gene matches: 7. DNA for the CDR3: TGTGCCAGCAAAGGGACAGATAGAACTGAAGCTTTCTTT. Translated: CASKGTDRTEAFF.

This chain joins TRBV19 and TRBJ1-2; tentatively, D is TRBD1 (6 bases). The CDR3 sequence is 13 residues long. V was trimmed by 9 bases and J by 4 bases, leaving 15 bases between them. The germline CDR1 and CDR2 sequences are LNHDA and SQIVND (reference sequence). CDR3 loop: CASGSTGGYGYTF. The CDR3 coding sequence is TGTGCCAGCGGTTCGACAGGCGGCTATGGCTACACCTTC.

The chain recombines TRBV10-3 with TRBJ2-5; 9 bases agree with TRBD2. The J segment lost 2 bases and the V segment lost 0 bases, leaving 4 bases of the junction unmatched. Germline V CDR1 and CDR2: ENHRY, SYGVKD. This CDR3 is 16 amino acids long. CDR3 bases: TGTGCCATCAGTGAGTCAGCGGGGGGTCGACAAGAGACCCAGTACTTC. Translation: CAISESAGGRQETQYF.

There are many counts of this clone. DNA for the CDR3: TGTGCCAGCAGCCGGCGTGACTCCTCCGCCGGGGAGCTGTTTTTT. This gives the protein CASSRRDSSAGELFF. The V and J genes are TRBV6-5 and TRBJ2-2; D is unresolved. Trimming shortened V by 6 bases and J by 6 bases, and 17 bases separated the two germline ends. Germline V gene lookup returns CDR1 MNHEY and CDR2 SVGAGI. The CDR3 contains 15 residues.

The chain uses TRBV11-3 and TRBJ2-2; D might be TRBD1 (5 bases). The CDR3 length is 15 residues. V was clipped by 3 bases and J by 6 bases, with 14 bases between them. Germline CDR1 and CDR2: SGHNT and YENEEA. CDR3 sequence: CASSFGASAPGELFF. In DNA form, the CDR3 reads TGTGCCAGCAGCTTTGGGGCCTCAGCCCCCGGGGAGCTGTTTTTT.

CDR3 nucleotides: TGTGCCAGCAGACAGGGGATCTCGAACACTGAAGCTTTCTTT. As protein: CASRQGISNTEAFF. This sequence joins TRBV11-2 and TRBJ1-1; 7 bases line up with TRBD1. V lost 6 bases and J lost 1; bases outside the gene matches: 5. Looked up from germline, CDR1 is SGHAT and CDR2 is FQNNGV. The length of the CDR3 is 14 residues.

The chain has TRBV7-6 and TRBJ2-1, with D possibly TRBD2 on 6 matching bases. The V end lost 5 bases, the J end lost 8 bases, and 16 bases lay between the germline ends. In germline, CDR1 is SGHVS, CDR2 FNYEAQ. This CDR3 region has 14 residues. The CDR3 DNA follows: TGTGCCAGCAGCCCACTTTCTACGGGGGATGAGCAGTTCTTC. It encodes CASSPLSTGDEQFF.

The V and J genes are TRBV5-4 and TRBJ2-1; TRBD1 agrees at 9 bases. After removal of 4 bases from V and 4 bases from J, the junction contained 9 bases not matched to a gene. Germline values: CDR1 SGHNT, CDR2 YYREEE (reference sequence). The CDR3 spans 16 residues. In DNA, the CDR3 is TGTGCCAGCAGCCCGCCCGGGACAGGGATTTACAATGAGCAGTTCTTC. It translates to CASSPPGTGIYNEQFF.

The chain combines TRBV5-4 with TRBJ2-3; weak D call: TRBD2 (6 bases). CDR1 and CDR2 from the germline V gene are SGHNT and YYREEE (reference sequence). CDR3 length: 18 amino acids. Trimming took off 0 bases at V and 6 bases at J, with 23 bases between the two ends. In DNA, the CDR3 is TGTGCCAGCAGCTTGGAAGGCAATAGCGGCATCCTAGGGGATACGCAGTATTTT. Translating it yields CASSLEGNSGILGDTQYF.

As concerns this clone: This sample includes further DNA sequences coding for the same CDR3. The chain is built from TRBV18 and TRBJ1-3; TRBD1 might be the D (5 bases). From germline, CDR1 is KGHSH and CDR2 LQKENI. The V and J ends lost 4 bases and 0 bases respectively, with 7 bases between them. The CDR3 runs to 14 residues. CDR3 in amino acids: CASSLDSSGNTIYF. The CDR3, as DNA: TGTGCCAGCTCACTCGACAGCTCTGGAAACACCATATATTTT.

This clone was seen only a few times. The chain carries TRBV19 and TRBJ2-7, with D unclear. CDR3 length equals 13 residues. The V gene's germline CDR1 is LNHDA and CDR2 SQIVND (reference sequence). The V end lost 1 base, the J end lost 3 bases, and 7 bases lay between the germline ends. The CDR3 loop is CASSIAADYEQYF. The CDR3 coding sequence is TGTGCCAGTAGTATAGCGGCGGACTACGAGCAGTACTTC. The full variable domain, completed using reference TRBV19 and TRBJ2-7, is DGGITQSPKYLFRKEGQNVTLSCEQNLNHDAMYWYRQDPGQGLRLIYYSQIVNDFQKGDIAEGYSVSREKKESFPLTVTSAQKNPTAFYLCASSIAADYEQYFGPGTRLTVT.

CDR3 in DNA: TGTGCCAGCAGTTACTACAGGGCAGACGAGCAGTACTTC. Amino acids: CASSYYRADEQYF. The rearrangement joins TRBV6-5 to TRBJ2-7; D is perhaps TRBD1 (6 bases). Trimming left V 1 base short and J 5 bases short, with 9 bases between. CDR3 length equals 13 residues. Per the germline V gene, CDR1 is MNHEY and CDR2 is SVGAGI.